What follows are 24 T cell receptor beta chains derived from one specimen sequenced in a study of liver allograft versus peripheral blood T cells (TCRdb year 2020). Study-level background: T cell receptor repertoires present within transplanted livers were compared with repertoires in the peripheral blood of liver transplant recipients.

TCRdb names Illumina MiSeq as the instrument used. The public reads were reprocessed in TCRdb via fastp at Q25 and MiXCR, keeping in-frame beta chains. CDR3 protein sequences are deduplicated, and each keeps its most common genes and DNA. The sample records 670 or so distinct CDR3 sequences, 35% to 40% of which are singletons. Clones ranked in the top ten supply over 70% of the sample. Receptor source: a human patient who had a liver transplant. It is possible that, after a transplant, some T cells come from the graft donor.

The V call is TRBV29-1, the J call TRBJ1-1, with D unresolved. The length of the CDR3 is 13 residues. V was shortened by 7 bases and J by 1 base, with 13 bases between the two germline ends. The germline gives CDR1 SQVTM, CDR2 ANQGSEA. In DNA form, the CDR3 reads TGCAGCGCCTCGGAGGGCACGAACACTGAAGCTTTCTTT. Its protein product is CSASEGTNTEAFF.

In this sample, this clonotype turned up a few times. The chain carries TRBV7-9 and TRBJ1-1; D is ambiguous. The CDR3 has 14 amino acids. V lost 3 bases to trimming and J lost 0 bases, with 8 bases between them. The germline gives CDR1 SEHNR, CDR2 FQNEAQ (reference sequence). In nucleotides, the CDR3 is TGTGCCAGCAGCTTTAATGGGGTGAACACTGAAGCTTTCTTT. Translation gives CASSFNGVNTEAFF.

This clonotype occurred a few times. The chain combines TRBV19 with TRBJ2-1, with 13 bases that match TRBD2. V lost 6 bases to trimming and J lost 13 bases; unmatched junction nucleotides: 15. The CDR3 length is 16 residues. Germline CDR1 reads LNHDA; CDR2 reads SQIVND (reference sequence). CDR3 coding DNA: TGTGCCAGTAGCGATAGTCTGGGGCCGGGACTAGCGGGACAGTTCTTC. It specifies CASSDSLGPGLAGQFF. The full variable domain, completed using reference TRBV19 and TRBJ2-1, is DGGITQSPKYLFRKEGQNVTLSCEQNLNHDAMYWYRQDPGQGLRLIYYSQIVNDFQKGDIAEGYSVSREKKESFPLTVTSAQKNPTAFYLCASSDSLGPGLAGQFFGPGTRLTVL.

This sequence joins TRBV6-6 and TRBJ1-1, with unresolved D. Germline assignment: CDR1 MNHNY and CDR2 SVGAGI (reference sequence). The CDR3 extends over 11 amino acids. Trimming shortened V by 6 bases and J by 10 bases, and 12 bases separated the two germline ends. In DNA, the CDR3 is TGTGCCAGCAGCCCGGTGGATCGAGCTTTCTTT. This translates into CASSPVDRAFF.

This chain links TRBV18 with TRBJ1-2; 8 bases fit TRBD1. Germline loops: CDR1 KGHSH, CDR2 LQKENI. V shed 7 bases and J 6 bases; nucleotides not matched to a gene: 7. The CDR3 length is 13 residues. Here the CDR3 reads CASLAGGGDGYTF. The DNA of the CDR3 is TGTGCCAGCTTGGCAGGGGGCGGAGATGGCTACACCTTC.

The J gene is TRBJ2-7, the V gene TRBV13; D is perhaps TRBD1 (6 bases). This CDR3 comprises 14 residues. Between the trimmed V and J ends, which lost 5 bases and 1 base, there was a span of 12 bases. The V gene's germline CDR1 is PRHDT and CDR2 FYEKMQ (reference sequence). The DNA for the CDR3 is TGTGCCAGCAGCAACAGGGATAGGTCCTACGAGCAGTACTTC. This sequence encodes CASSNRDRSYEQYF.

This clonotype was recorded at least ten times. This chain connects TRBV6-2 or TRBV6-3 to TRBJ2-7; D possibly corresponds to TRBD1 (5 bases). CDR3 length: 12 amino acids. CDR1 and CDR2 (germline): MNHEY, SVGEGT. Trimming pared 6 bases from V and 4 bases from J, leaving 10 bases between. CDR3 loop: CASSTDSYEQYF. CDR3 in DNA: TGTGCCAGCAGCACCGACAGTTACGAGCAGTACTTC.

This clonotype rates as large (0.1 to 1%). V and J are TRBV6-5 and TRBJ2-3, with 9 bases matching TRBD2. This CDR3 has 16 amino acids. V gave up 5 bases and J gave up 3 bases; unmatched junction bases: 9. Germline CDR1 is MNHEY and CDR2 is SVGAGI. CDR3 in amino acids: CASSTHSGGGTDTQYF. Here the CDR3 DNA reads TGTGCCAGCAGTACCCATAGCGGGGGCGGAACAGATACGCAGTATTTT.

This clonotype has a handful of counts. This chain connects TRBV7-9 to TRBJ2-5; D not resolved. Germline V gives CDR1 SEHNR, CDR2 FQNEAQ (reference sequence). The CDR3 spans 13 residues. The V end lost 5 bases, the J end lost 2 bases, and 9 bases lay between the germline ends. This CDR3 reads CASSASIQETQYF. The CDR3, as DNA: TGTGCCAGCAGCGCGTCAATACAAGAGACCCAGTACTTC.

This chain joins TRBV12-3 or TRBV12-4 and TRBJ1-4, with D possibly TRBD1 on 5 matching bases. V was cut by 1 base and J by 8 bases, with 11 bases left in between. The CDR3 spans 14 residues. CDR3 nucleotide sequence: TGTGCCAGCAGTTTAGAGCCAGGGTCCGAAAAACTGTTTTTT. Its protein is CASSLEPGSEKLFF.

This clonotype is labeled as medium-sized (0.01 to 0.1%). This chain connects TRBV10-3 to TRBJ1-2; D is uncertain. Germline CDR1 ENHRY, CDR2 SYGVKD. The V and J ends lost 9 bases and 0 bases respectively, with 5 bases between them. The CDR3 contains 11 residues. This chain's CDR3 is CAIFANYGYTF. DNA for the CDR3: TGTGCCATATTTGCTAACTATGGCTACACCTTC.

V and J are TRBV7-9 and TRBJ2-1, with D unresolved. Looked up from germline, CDR1 is SEHNR and CDR2 is FQNEAQ (reference sequence). The germline V and J ends were trimmed by 9 bases and 3 bases, with 12 bases remaining between them. CDR3 size: 13 residues. Here the CDR3 DNA reads TGTGCCAGTTCGCACCCCATCTACAATGAGCAGTTCTTC. It codes for CASSHPIYNEQFF.

J is TRBJ2-7 and V is TRBV27, with D maybe TRBD1 (5 bases). V shed 5 bases and J shed 5 bases, with 22 bases lying between them. The CDR3 spans 16 residues. CDR1 is MNHEY, CDR2 SMNVEV, per germline (reference sequence). The CDR3 DNA reads as TGTGCCAGCAGTCCGGACCAGACAGAGATCACGGACGAGCAGTACTTC. Protein product: CASSPDQTEITDEQYF.

This rearrangement joins TRBV5-4 to TRBJ1-1, with TRBD1 as a possible D gene (6 bases). The CDR3 runs to 12 residues. V lost 4 bases and J 8 bases, leaving 12 bases between the germline ends. Germline V gene sequence: CDR1 SGHNT, CDR2 YYREEE (reference sequence). The CDR3 nucleotides read TGTGCCAGCAGCCCGGGACAAAGCGAAGCTTTCTTT. It specifies CASSPGQSEAFF. Together with reference TRBV5-4 and TRBJ1-1, the CDR3 gives the full variable domain: ETGVTQSPTHLIKTRGQQVTLRCSSQSGHNTVSWYQQALGQGPQFIFQYYREEENGRGNFPPRFSGLQFPNYSSELNVNALELDDSALYLCASSPGQSEAFFGQGTRLTVV.

V usage is TRBV7-9 and J usage is TRBJ2-7; TRBD1 is a possible D gene (6 bases). The length of the CDR3 is 14 residues. Trimming cost V 5 bases and J 6 bases, with 17 bases left between them. Germline CDR1 SEHNR, CDR2 FQNEAQ (reference sequence). The CDR3 loop reads CASSPSLDSGEQYF. The CDR3 region has the DNA TGTGCCAGCAGCCCTTCCTTGGACAGCGGCGAGCAGTACTTC.

The chain is built from TRBV15 and TRBJ1-2, with TRBD1 matching over 9 bases. The length of the CDR3 is 14 residues. From germline, CDR1 is LNHNV and CDR2 YYDKDF (reference sequence). V lost 3 bases, J lost 1 base, and 0 bases stayed unmatched. The CDR3 here is CATSRGQGNYGYTF. DNA for the CDR3: TGTGCCACCAGCAGGGGACAGGGTAACTATGGCTACACCTTC.

This clonotype showed up just a few times. J is TRBJ1-4 and V is TRBV18; 9 bases map to TRBD1. There are 16 residues in the CDR3. J lost 4 bases, V lost 4 bases, and 7 bases had no gene match. The germline V gene has CDR1 KGHSH and CDR2 LQKENI. CDR3 in amino acids: CASSRVGQGFNEKLFF. The CDR3 bases are TGTGCCAGCTCACGAGTCGGACAGGGGTTTAATGAAAAACTGTTTTTT.

The chain carries TRBV19 and TRBJ1-2; the D is unclear. V was shortened by 1 base and J by 8 bases, with 11 bases between the two germline ends. Per germline, CDR1 LNHDA and CDR2 SQIVND (reference sequence). The CDR3 sequence is 13 residues long. The CDR3 protein is CASSIGGESGYTF. In DNA, the CDR3 is TGTGCCAGTAGTATAGGCGGAGAGAGCGGCTACACCTTC. The variable domain in full, completed from reference TRBV19 and TRBJ1-2, reads DGGITQSPKYLFRKEGQNVTLSCEQNLNHDAMYWYRQDPGQGLRLIYYSQIVNDFQKGDIAEGYSVSREKKESFPLTVTSAQKNPTAFYLCASSIGGESGYTFGSGTRLTVV.

This clonotype was observed a handful of times. The J gene is TRBJ1-1, the V gene TRBV27; no clear D. V lost 3 bases to trimming and J lost 1 base, with 6 bases between them. This CDR3 is 13 amino acids long. Germline-derived CDR1 and CDR2 are MNHEY and SMNVEV (reference sequence). CDR3 DNA sequence: TGTGCCAGCAGTTTGTGGAAGAACACTGAAGCTTTCTTT. It is translated as CASSLWKNTEAFF.

The chain has TRBV28 and TRBJ1-2; D is uncertain. V lost 7 bases and J lost 4, with 10 bases in between. CDR1 is MDHEN and CDR2 is SYDVKM in the germline V gene. This CDR3 is built from 12 residues. The CDR3 is CASTVDGYGYTF. CDR3 DNA: TGTGCCAGCACCGTAGACGGCTATGGCTACACCTTC.

The sample holds a few counts of this clonotype. This rearrangement joins TRBV18 to TRBJ2-1; TRBD2 agrees at 7 bases. Per germline, CDR1 KGHSH and CDR2 LQKENI. The CDR3 totals 14 residues. The trim removed 2 bases at V and 8 bases at J, leaving 6 bases unmatched. CDR3 residues: CASSPRTRGDEQFF. The CDR3 region has the DNA TGTGCCAGCTCACCAAGGACTCGGGGGGATGAGCAGTTCTTC.

The gene calls are TRBV12-3 or TRBV12-4 and TRBJ2-7, with 7 nucleotides matching TRBD2. CDR3 size: 15 residues. J gave up 1 base and V 2 bases, and 5 bases lay outside the gene matches. CDR3 loop: CASSLSPGGSYEQYF. In DNA, the CDR3 is TGTGCCAGCAGTTTAAGCCCGGGGGGATCCTACGAGCAGTACTTC.

The table lists this clonotype with a few counts. The chain carries TRBV19 and TRBJ1-1; D is possibly TRBD1 (6 bases). V was clipped by 5 bases and J by 1 base, with 14 bases between them. CDR1 and CDR2 (germline): LNHDA, SQIVND (reference sequence). This CDR3 is 15 amino acids long. CDR3 nucleotides: TGTGCCAGTAGTTCCTGGGGGCGCGGGAACACTGAAGCTTTCTTT. Protein product: CASSSWGRGNTEAFF.

The chain uses TRBV5-6 and TRBJ2-5; a possible D gene is TRBD1 (7 bases). V was clipped by 6 bases and J by 5 bases, with 14 bases between them. The CDR3 contains 13 residues. Germline assignment: CDR1 SGHDT and CDR2 YYEEEE. CDR3 loop: CASTMTGRETQYF. The CDR3 coding sequence is TGTGCCAGCACCATGACAGGGAGGGAGACCCAGTACTTC.